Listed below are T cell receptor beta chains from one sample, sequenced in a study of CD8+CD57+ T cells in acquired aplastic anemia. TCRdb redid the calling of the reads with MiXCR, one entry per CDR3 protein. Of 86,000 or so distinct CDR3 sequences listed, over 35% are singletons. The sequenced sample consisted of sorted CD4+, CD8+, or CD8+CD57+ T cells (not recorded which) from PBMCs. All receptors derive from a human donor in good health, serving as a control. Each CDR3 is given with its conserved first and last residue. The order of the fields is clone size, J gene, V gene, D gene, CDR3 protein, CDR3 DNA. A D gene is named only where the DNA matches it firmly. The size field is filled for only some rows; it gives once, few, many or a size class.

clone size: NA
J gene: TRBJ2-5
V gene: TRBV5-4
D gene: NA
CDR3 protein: CASSPPREETQYF
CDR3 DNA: TGTGCCAGCAGCCCCCCACGGGAGGAGACCCAGTACTTC

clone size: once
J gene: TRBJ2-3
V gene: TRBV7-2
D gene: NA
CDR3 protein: CASSEQGSDTQYF
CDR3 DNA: TGTGCCAGCAGCGAGCAGGGGTCAGATACGCAGTATTTT

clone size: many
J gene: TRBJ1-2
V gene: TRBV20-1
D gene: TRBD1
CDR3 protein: CSSNPGQGAGGYTF
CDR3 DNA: TGCAGTTCCAACCCCGGACAGGGGGCTGGAGGCTACACCTTC

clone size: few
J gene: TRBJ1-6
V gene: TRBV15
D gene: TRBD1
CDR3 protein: CATSRQDRVNSPLHF
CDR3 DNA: TGTGCCACCAGCAGACAAGACAGGGTTAATTCACCCCTCCACTTT

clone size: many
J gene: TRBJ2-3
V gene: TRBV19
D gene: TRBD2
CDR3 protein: CASSRAGGAVTDTQYF
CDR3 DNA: TGTGCCAGTAGCCGCGCCGGGGGGGCCGTGACAGATACGCAGTATTTT

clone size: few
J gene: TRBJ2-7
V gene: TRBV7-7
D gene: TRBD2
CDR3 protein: CASSLAREGEQYF
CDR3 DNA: TGTGCTAGCAGCCTGGCGCGGGAGGGCGAGCAGTACTTC

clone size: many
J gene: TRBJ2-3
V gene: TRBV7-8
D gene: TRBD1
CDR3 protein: CASSPQTGYTDTQYF
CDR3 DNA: TGTGCCAGCAGCCCACAGACAGGGTATACAGATACGCAGTATTTT

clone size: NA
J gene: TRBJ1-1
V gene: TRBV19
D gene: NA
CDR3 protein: CASSISASSEAFF
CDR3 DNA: TGTGCCAGTAGTATTTCGGCGTCGAGTGAAGCTTTCTTT

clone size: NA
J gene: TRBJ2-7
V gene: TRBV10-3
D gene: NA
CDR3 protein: CAISESIGLLVSYEQYF
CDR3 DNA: TGTGCCATCAGTGAGTCTATTGGACTCCTAGTCTCCTACGAGCAGTACTTC

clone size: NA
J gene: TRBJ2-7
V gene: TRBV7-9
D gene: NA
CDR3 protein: CASSLGAAPYEQYF
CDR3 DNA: TGCGCCAGCAGCTTGGGAGCGGCTCCCTACGAGCAGTACTTC

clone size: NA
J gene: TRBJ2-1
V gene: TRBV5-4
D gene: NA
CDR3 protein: CASSLEGLGYNEQFF
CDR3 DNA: TGTGCCAGCAGCTTGGAGGGACTGGGGTACAATGAGCAGTTCTTC

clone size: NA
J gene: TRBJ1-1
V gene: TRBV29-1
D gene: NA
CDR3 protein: CSVGYKGHETEAFF
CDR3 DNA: TGCAGCGTTGGGTACAAGGGGCATGAGACTGAAGCTTTCTTT

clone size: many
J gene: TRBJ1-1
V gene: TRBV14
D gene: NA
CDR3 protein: CASSQVRRNTEAFF
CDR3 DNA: TGTGCCAGCAGCCAGGTCAGACGGAACACTGAAGCTTTCTTT

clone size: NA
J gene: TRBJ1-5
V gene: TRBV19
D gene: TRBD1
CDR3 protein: CASSTPGDRNQPQHF
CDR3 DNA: TGTGCCAGTAGTACCCCAGGGGACAGAAATCAGCCCCAGCATTTT

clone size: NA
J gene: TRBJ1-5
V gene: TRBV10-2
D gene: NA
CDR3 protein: CASSESAVLSQHF
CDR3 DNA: TGCGCCAGCAGTGAGTCAGCAGTTTTGTCCCAGCATTTT

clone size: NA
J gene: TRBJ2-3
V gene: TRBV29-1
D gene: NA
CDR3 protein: CSVEERDTQYF
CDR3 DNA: TGCAGCGTTGAAGAGCGAGATACGCAGTATTTT

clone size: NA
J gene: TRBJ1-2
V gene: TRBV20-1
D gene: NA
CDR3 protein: CSAGRGGGYGYTF
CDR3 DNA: TGCAGTGCTGGGAGGGGGGGTGGTTATGGCTACACCTTC

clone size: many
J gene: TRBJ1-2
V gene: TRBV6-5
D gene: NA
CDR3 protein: CASSYQAGMNYGYTF
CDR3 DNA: TGTGCCAGCAGTTATCAGGCAGGGATGAACTATGGCTACACCTTC

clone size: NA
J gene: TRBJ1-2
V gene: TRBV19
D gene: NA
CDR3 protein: CASSIVGGQGGYTF
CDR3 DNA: TGTGCCAGTAGTATAGTCGGGGGGCAAGGTGGCTACACCTTC

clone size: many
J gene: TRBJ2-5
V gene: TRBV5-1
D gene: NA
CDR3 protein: CASSLVTGTETQYF
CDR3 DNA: TGCGCCAGCAGCTTGGTTACAGGGACAGAGACCCAGTACTTC

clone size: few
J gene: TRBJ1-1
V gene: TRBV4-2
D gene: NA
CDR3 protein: CASSQDLTGLNTEAFF
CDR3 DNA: TGTGCCAGCAGCCAAGATCTTACAGGTTTGAACACTGAAGCTTTCTTT

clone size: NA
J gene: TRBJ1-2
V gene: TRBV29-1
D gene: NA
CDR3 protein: CSAAGAANYGYTF
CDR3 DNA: TGCAGCGCCGCGGGGGCAGCTAACTATGGCTACACCTTC

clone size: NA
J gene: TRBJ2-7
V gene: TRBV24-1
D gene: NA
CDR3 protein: CAHQSLGGLYEQYF
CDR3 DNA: TGTGCCCACCAAAGTCTCGGGGGCCTCTACGAGCAGTACTTC

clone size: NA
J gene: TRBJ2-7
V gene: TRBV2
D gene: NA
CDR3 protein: CASSEFGEGPYEQYF
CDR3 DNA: TGTGCCAGCAGTGAATTCGGAGAGGGGCCCTACGAGCAGTACTTC

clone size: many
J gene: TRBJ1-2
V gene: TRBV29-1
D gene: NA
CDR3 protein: CSVEVAGSETF
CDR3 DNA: TGCAGCGTTGAAGTGGCTGGTTCGGAGACCTTC

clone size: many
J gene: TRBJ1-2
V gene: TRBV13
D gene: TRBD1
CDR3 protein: CASSLGRTGVYGYTF
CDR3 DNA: TGTGCCAGCAGCTTGGGTAGGACAGGGGTCTATGGCTACACCTTC

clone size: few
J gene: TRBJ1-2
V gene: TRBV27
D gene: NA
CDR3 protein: CASSLTANYGYTF
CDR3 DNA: TGTGCCAGCAGTTTGACAGCTAACTATGGCTACACCTTC

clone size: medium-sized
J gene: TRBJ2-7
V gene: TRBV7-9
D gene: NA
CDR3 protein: CASSGDSYEQYF
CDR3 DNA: TGTGCCAGCAGCGGAGACTCGTACGAGCAGTACTTC

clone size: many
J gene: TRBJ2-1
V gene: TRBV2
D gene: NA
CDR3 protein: CASSESRSSYNEQFF
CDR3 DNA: TGTGCCAGCAGTGAATCTAGGAGCTCCTACAATGAGCAGTTCTTC

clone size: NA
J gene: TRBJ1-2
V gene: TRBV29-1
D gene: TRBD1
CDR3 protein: CSVASGTGIFGYTF
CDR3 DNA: TGCAGCGTTGCCTCCGGGACAGGAATCTTTGGCTACACCTTC

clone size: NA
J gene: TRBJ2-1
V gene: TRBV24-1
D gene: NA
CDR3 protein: CATSVAGGEQFF
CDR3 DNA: TGTGCCACCAGTGTCGCCGGAGGTGAGCAGTTCTTC

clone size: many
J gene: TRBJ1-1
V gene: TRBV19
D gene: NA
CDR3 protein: CASSKNRVVRDTEAFF
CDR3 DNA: TGTGCCAGTAGTAAAAACAGGGTCGTTCGCGACACTGAAGCTTTCTTT

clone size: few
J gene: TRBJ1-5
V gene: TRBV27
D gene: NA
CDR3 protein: CASSTMDQPQHF
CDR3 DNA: TGTGCCAGCAGTACGATGGATCAGCCCCAGCATTTT

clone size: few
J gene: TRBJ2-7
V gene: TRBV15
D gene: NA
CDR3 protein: CATSRVVAPYEQYF
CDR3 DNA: TGTGCCACCAGCAGAGTTGTGGCACCATACGAGCAGTACTTC

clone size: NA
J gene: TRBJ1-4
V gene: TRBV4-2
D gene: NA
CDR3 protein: CASSQVGGATNEKLFF
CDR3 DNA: TGTGCCAGCAGCCAAGTTGGGGGCGCAACTAATGAAAAACTGTTTTTT

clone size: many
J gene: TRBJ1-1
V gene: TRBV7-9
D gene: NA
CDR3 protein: CASSPPETGEAFF
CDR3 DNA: TGTGCCAGCAGCCCCCCCGAGACGGGTGAAGCTTTCTTT

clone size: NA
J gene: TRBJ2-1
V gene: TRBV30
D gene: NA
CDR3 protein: CAWSAGIDNEQFF
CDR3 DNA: TGTGCCTGGAGCGCCGGGATCGACAATGAGCAGTTCTTC

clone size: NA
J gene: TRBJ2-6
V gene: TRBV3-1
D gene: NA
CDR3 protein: CASRNQGPVSGANVLTF
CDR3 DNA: TGTGCCAGCAGAAACCAGGGGCCGGTTTCCGGGGCCAACGTCCTGACTTTC

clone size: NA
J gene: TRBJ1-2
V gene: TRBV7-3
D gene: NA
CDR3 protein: CASSLEPTGGYTF
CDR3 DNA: TGTGCCAGCAGCCTTGAGCCTACTGGTGGCTACACCTTC

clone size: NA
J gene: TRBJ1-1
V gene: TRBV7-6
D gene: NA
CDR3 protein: CASSWGQATEAFF
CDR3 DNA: TGTGCCAGCAGCTGGGGCCAGGCCACTGAAGCTTTCTTT

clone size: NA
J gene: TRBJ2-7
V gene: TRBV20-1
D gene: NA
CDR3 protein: CSASLNGREQYF
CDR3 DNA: TGCAGTGCTAGTTTGAACGGGCGCGAGCAGTACTTC

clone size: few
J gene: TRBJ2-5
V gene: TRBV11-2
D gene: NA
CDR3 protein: CASSPSRETQYF
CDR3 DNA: TGTGCCAGCAGTCCTAGCCGGGAGACCCAGTACTTC